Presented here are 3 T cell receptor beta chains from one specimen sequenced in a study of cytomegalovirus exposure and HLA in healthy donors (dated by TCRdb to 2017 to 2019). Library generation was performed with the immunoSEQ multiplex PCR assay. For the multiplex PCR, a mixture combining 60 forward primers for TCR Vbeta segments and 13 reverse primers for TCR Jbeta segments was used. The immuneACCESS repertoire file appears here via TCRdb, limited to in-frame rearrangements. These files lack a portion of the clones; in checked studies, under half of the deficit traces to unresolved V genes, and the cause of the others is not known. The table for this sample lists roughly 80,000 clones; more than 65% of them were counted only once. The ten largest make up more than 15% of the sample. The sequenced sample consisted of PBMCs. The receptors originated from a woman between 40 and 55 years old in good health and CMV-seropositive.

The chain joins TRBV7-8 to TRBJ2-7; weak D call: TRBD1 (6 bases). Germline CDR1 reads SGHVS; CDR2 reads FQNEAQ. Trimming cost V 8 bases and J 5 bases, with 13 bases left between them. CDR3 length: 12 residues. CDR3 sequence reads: CASSYRDNEQYF. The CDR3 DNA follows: TGTGCCAGCTCGTACCGGGACAACGAGCAGTACTTC. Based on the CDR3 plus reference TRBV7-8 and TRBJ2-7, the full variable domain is GAGVSQSPRYKVAKRGQDVALRCDPISGHVSLFWYQQALGQGPEFLTYFQNEAQLDKSGLPSDRFFAERPEGSVSTLKIQRTQQEDSAVYLCASSYRDNEQYFGPGTRLTVT.

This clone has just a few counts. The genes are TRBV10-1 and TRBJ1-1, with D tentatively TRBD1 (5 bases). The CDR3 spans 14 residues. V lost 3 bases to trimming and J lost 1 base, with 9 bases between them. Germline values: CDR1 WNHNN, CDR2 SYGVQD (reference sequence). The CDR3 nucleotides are TGCGCCAGCAGTGACGGCAGGGAGAACACTGAAGCTTTCTTT. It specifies CASSDGRENTEAFF.

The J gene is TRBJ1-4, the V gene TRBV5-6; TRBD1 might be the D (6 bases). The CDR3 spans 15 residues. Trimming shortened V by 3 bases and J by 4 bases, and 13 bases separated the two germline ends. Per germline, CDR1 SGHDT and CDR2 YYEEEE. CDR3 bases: TGTGCCAGCAGCTCGTTCGAAGGGGGTAATGAAAAACTGTTTTTT. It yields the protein CASSSFEGGNEKLFF.